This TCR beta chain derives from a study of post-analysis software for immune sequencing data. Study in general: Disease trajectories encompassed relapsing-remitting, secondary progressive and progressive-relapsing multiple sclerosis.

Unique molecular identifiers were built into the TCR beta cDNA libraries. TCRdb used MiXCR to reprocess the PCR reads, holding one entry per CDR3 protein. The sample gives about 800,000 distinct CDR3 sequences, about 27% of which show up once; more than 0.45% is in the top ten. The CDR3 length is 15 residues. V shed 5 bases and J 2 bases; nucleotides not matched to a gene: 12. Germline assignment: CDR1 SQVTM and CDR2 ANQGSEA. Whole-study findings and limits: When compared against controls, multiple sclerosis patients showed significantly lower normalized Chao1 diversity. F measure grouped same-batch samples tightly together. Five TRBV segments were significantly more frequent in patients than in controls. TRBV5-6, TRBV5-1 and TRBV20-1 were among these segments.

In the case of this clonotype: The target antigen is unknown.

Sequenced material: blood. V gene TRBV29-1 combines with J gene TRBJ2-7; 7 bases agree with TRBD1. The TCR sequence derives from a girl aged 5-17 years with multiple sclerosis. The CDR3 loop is CSVIFRDRSTYEQYF. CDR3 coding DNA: TGCAGCGTTATCTTCCGGGACAGATCCACCTACGAGCAGTACTTC.